This record concerns one TCR beta chain sequence. Its antigen remains unknown. Investigators pulled total RNA out of whole blood and did not sort T cells. This sample is part of a study of monozygotic twins with inflammatory bowel disease. From the 5' RACE reads, TCRdb lists one entry per CDR3 protein and no DNA. Its table lists about 110,000 distinct CDR3 sequences. General observations from the study: Distinct T cell subtypes could not be told apart.

This CDR3 has 12 residues. Germline V gene data show CDR1 as KGHSH and CDR2 as LQKENI. The chain is built from TRBV18 and TRBJ1-2; TCRdb lists TRBD1, though no DNA is available to test this call. The clonotype comes from a human donor with ulcerative colitis or Crohn's disease, or a healthy co-twin of an affected twin (not recorded which). The material sequenced was blood. Here the CDR3 reads CASSMTEEGYTF.